The rows below give T cell receptor beta chains drawn from one sample of a study of CD8 T cells in Susac syndrome. TCRdb redid the calling of the immunoSEQ multiplex PCR reads with MiXCR, one entry per CDR3 protein. The table lists fewer than 85,000 distinct CDR3 sequences, approximately 95% of them singletons. Sequences were obtained from CD8+ T cells from PBMCs. The source is a human donor with Susac syndrome. Both conserved end residues are part of each CDR3. The D gene is left open where the match is weak. Clone size, where shown, is once, few, many, or a class for clones that have expanded.

size	D	V	J	DNA	CDR3
NA	TRBD1	TRBV9	TRBJ2-1	TGTGCCAGCAGCGTAGAAGGGGGCAATAGCTATGAGCAGTTCTTC	CASSVEGGNSYEQFF
NA	NA	TRBV3-1	TRBJ2-3	TGTGCCAGCAGCCAGCCCGGGGGCGATACGCAGTATTTT	CASSQPGGDTQYF
NA	TRBD1	TRBV9	TRBJ1-2	TGTGCCAGCGGGGGGGTCGACAGGGCCATGGATGGCTACACCTTC	CASGGVDRAMDGYTF
NA	TRBD1	TRBV4-1	TRBJ1-1	TGCGCCAGCAGCCCTCAGGGACAGGGGTTAGCTTTCTTT	CASSPQGQGLAFF
NA	TRBD2	TRBV20-1	TRBJ2-7	TGCAGTGCTAGAAGCGGGGTGGCCTACGAGCAGTACTTC	CSARSGVAYEQYF
NA	NA	TRBV14	TRBJ2-1	TGTGCCAGCAGCCAAGTTTCAGAGCAGTTCTTC	CASSQVSEQFF
once	NA	TRBV9	TRBJ2-6	TGTGCCAGCACCGGCCCAGGTCCCTCTGGGGCCAACGTCCTGACTTTC	CASTGPGPSGANVLTF
NA	TRBD1	TRBV14	TRBJ2-7	TGTGCCAGCAGCCTATCTGGACAGGGCCCCTCCTACGAGCAGTACTTC	CASSLSGQGPSYEQYF
NA	TRBD1	TRBV23-1	TRBJ2-1	TGCGCCAGCAGTCAATCTGGGACAGGGGGCCAGGTAGGCTCCTACAATGAGCAGTTCTTC	CASSQSGTGGQVGSYNEQFF
NA	NA	TRBV28	TRBJ2-7	TGTGCCAGCAGAGAAGCTTTGGAAGGCTACGAGCAGTACTTC	CASREALEGYEQYF